This TCR beta chain derives from a study of blood T cell repertoires in COVID-19. TCRdb's copy holds only in-frame clones and misses some; the assay was immunoSEQ multiplex PCR. The table lists 110,000 to 150,000 clones, 85% of them singletons, with around 6.2% in the top ten. Participants came from around 25 US areas, aged about 18 to 89 years. What the recovered Cohort 3 donors had was two negative PCRs, clearance, or symptom resolution. The CDR3 has 15 residues. The V gene end was trimmed by 4 bases and the J gene end by 3 bases; junction bases not matched to a gene: 6. Per germline, CDR1 SGHNT and CDR2 YYREEE (reference sequence).

The sample comprised PBMCs or T cells enriched from blood (not recorded which). This chain joins TRBV5-4 and TRBJ2-7, with 11 bases that match TRBD2. This TCR came from a woman aged 40 to 49 who had recovered from COVID-19. The CDR3 sequence is CASSLGTSGFYEQYF. CDR3 DNA: TGTGCCAGCAGCCTTGGGACTAGCGGATTCTACGAGCAGTACTTC.